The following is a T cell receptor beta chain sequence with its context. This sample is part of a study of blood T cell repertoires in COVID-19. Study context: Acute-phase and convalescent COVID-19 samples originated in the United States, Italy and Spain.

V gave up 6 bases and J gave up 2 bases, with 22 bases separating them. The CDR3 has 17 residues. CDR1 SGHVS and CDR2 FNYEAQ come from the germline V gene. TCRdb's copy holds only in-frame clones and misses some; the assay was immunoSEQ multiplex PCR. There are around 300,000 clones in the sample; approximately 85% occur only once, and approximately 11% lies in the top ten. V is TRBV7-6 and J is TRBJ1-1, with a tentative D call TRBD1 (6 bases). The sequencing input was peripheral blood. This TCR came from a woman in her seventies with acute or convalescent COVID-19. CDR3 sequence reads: CASSAQSFQGINTEAFF. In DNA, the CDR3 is TGTGCCAGCAGTGCCCAAAGCTTCCAGGGGATAAACACTGAAGCTTTCTTT.